The count of the clone carrying this T cell receptor (beta chain) is one. Its target is not known. This sample is part of a study of T cell repertoires in cytomegalovirus infection. One entry per CDR3 protein results from TCRdb running MiXCR on the reads. The sample consists of approximately 730,000 distinct CDR3 sequences, around 30% of them appearing once. The CDR3 length is 16 residues. Germline assignment: CDR1 SGHTA and CDR2 FQGNSA. J was trimmed by 3 bases and V by 5 bases; bases with no gene match: 7. The sequence was collected from a human donor in good health (CMV status not recorded). Some clones in this sample may be carry-over from other donors' samples. The chain joins TRBV7-2 to TRBJ1-2, with 12 bases lining up with TRBD1. The source was cultured PBMCs, collected from culture after CMV antigen stimulation. The CDR3 nucleotides read TGTGCCAGCAGCCTCACCGGGACAGGGGGCGACTATGGCTACACCTTC. This codes for CASSLTGTGGDYGYTF.